A selection of T cell receptor beta chains follows, all from one sample in a study of T cell responses to AZD1222 COVID-19 vaccine. TCRdb's table, derived via immunoSEQ multiplex PCR, lists solely in-frame clones and lacks some. The sample has some 200,000 clones; approximately 94% are singletons. The source was peripheral blood, collected 28 days after the second AZD1222 dose. These TCRs come from an adult who received the AZD1222 COVID-19 vaccine. CDR3s leave out the opening cysteine and the closing phenylalanine or tryptophan.

>TRBJ2-1|TRBV2|20
ASKSLFSGTSGGVFPYNEQF
>TRBJ1-1|TRBV18|11
ASSPEPVLGAF
>TRBJ1-1|TRBV5-1|14
ASSFDRTGGSVEAF
>TRBJ2-3|TRBV19|14
ASSIMGLAGTDTQY
>TRBJ1-2|TRBV20-1|10
SASPRDYGYT
>TRBJ1-5|TRBV18|12
ASSPGLGNQPQH
>TRBJ2-3|TRBV3-1/TRBV3-2|15
ASSPAVRLRGTDTQY
>TRBJ1-1|TRBV10-3|11
ATGTGGNTEAF
>TRBJ1-6|TRBV19|16
ASSLGTGGTSYNSPLH
>TRBJ1-2|TRBV19|11
ASIGPPRGGYT
>TRBJ1-6|TRBV6-5|14
ASSYSTGTPDSPLH
>TRBJ2-2|TRBV13|11
ASSLASTGELF
>TRBJ2-1|TRBV18|12
ASSPPMVGNEQF
>TRBJ2-4|TRBV12-3/TRBV12-4|11
ASTNGRGAVQY
>TRBJ2-3|TRBV9|14
ASSSLAGGRTDTQY
>TRBJ1-1|TRBV18|12
ASSPFPGDTEAF
>TRBJ1-3|TRBV5-4|12
ASSLDISGNTIY